This entry describes one T cell receptor (beta chain). Its antigen is as yet unknown. The data belong to a study of OX40 agonist ivuxolimab in advanced cancers. Study as a whole: Participants averaged about 60 years of age (range roughly 23 to 90) and were approximately 81% male. Partial responses were observed in three patients, of whom one had hepatocellular carcinoma and two had cutaneous melanoma. Findings and caveats of the study: Partly responding patients at 0.1-3.0 mg/kg showed some of the smallest clonal expansion.

Libraries were prepared by immunoSEQ multiplex PCR; TCRdb keeps only in-frame clonotypes and omits some of them. The table shows about 79,000 clones, with about 85% occurring only once. The source material was CD4+ or CD8+ T cells sorted from blood, sampled in a trial of the OX40 agonist ivuxolimab. The TCR sequence derives from an adult with an advanced solid tumor such as melanoma, head and neck, liver or kidney cancer.

CDR3: CASSGTTAYEQYF. The CDR3 DNA sequence: TGTGCCAGCAGTGGGACGACGGCCTACGAGCAGTACTTC. This chain uses TRBV6-1 with TRBJ2-7; no clear D. The germline V gene has CDR1 MNHNS and CDR2 SASEGT. Trimming took 4 bases from V and 2 from J, leaving 9 bases between them. CDR3 length equals 13 residues.